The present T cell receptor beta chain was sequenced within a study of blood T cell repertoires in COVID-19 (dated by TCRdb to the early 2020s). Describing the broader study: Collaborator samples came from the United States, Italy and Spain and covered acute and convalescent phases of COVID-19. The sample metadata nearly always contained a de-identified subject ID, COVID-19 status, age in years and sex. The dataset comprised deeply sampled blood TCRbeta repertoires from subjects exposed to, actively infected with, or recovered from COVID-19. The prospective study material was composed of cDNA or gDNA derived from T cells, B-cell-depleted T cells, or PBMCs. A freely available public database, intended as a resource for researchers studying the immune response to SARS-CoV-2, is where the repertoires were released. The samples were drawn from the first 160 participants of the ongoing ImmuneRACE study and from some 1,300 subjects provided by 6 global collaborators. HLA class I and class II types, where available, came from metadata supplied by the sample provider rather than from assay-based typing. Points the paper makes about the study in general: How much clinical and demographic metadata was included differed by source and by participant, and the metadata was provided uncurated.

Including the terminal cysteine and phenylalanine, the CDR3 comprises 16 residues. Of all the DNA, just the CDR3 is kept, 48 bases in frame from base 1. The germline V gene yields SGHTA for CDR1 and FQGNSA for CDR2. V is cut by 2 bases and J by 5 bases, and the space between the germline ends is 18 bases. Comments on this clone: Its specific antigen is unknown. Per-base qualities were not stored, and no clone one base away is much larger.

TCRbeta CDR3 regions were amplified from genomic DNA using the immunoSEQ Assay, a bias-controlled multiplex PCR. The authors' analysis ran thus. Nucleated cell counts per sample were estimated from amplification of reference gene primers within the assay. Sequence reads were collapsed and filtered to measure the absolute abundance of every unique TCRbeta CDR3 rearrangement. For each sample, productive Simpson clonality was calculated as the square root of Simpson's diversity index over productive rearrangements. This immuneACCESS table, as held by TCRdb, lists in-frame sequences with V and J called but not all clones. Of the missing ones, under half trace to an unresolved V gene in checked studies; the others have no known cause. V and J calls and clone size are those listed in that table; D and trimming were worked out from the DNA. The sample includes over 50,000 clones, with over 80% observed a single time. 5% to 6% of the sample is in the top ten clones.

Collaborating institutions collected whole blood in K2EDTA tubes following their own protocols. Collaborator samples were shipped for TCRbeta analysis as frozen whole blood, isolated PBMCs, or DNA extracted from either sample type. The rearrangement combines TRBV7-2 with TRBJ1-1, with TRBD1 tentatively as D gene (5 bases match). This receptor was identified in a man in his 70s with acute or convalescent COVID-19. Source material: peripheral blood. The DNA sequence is TGTGCCAGCAGCTTATGGGGGAGGCCGGGCCGAACTGAAGCTTTCTTT. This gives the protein CASSLWGRPGRTEAFF. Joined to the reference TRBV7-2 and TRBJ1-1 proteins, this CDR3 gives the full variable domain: GAGVSQSPSNKVTEKGKDVELRCDPISGHTALYWYRQSLGQGLEFLIYFQGNSAPDKSGLPSDRFSAERTGGSVSTLTIQRTQQEDSAVYLCASSLWGRPGRTEAFFGQGTRLTVV.